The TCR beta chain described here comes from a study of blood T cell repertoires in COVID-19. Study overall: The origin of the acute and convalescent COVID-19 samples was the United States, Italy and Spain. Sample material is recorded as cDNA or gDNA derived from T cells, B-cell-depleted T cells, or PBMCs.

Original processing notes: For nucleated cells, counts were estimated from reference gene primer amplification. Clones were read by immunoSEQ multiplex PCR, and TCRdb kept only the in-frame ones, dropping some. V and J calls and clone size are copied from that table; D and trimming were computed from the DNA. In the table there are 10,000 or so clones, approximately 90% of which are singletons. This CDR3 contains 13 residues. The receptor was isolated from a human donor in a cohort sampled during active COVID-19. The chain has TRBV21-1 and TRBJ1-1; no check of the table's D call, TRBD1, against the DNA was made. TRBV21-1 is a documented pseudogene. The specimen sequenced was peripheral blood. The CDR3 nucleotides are TGTGCCAGCAGCAAGGGACAGGGCACTGAAGCTTTCTTT. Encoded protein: CASSKGQGTEAFF.